Presented here are 30 T cell receptor beta chains from one specimen sequenced in a study of T cells after yellow fever vaccination. From the 5' RACE reads, TCRdb called clonotypes with MiXCR, one entry per CDR3 protein. The table records over 110,000 distinct CDR3 sequences, roughly 8% of them present only once. Sequenced here: CD4+ T cells sorted from PBMCs, sampled 5 days after the yellow fever booster vaccination. The receptor set was obtained from a man aged 25 to 45 who received the YFV17D yellow fever vaccine.

This clonotype has more than one count but fewer than ten. The chain links TRBV27 to TRBJ1-6; the D is unclear. V lost 2 bases and J 13 bases, leaving 18 bases between the germline ends. The CDR3 sequence is 15 residues long. CDR1 and CDR2 from the germline V gene are MNHEY and SMNVEV (reference sequence). CDR3 region: CASSLTPAGLFPLHF. The DNA for the CDR3 is TGTGCCAGCAGTTTAACACCGGCCGGCTTATTTCCCCTCCACTTT.

The sample holds many counts of this clonotype. The chain uses TRBV27 and TRBJ2-2; 7 bases align to TRBD2. V trimming: 5 bases; J trimming: 6 bases; junction bases outside the gene matches: 3. The V gene's germline CDR1 is MNHEY and CDR2 SMNVEV (reference sequence). This CDR3 region has 13 residues. The DNA for the CDR3 is TGTGCCAGCAGTGCAACTAGCGCCGGGGAGCTGTTTTTT. Protein sequence: CASSATSAGELFF.

This clonotype was counted at least ten times. This chain uses TRBV7-2 with TRBJ2-5; tentatively, D is TRBD1 (6 bases). The CDR3 is 13 residues long. Germline CDR1 and CDR2: SGHTA and FQGNSA. V was shortened by 5 bases and J by 10 bases, with 17 bases between the two germline ends. CDR3 residues: CASSVDRFGDQYF. The CDR3, as DNA: TGTGCCAGCAGCGTTGACAGGTTCGGGGACCAGTACTTC.

Of note for this clonotype: A read error may be the cause here, since a much bigger clone is one base away. The V gene is TRBV25-1, the J gene TRBJ2-1; D perhaps matches TRBD2 (5 bases). The CDR3 totals 12 residues. Germline CDR1 is MGHDK and CDR2 is SYGVNS. The CDR3 sequence is CTSSELGYEQFF. The CDR3 coding sequence is TGTACCAGCAGTGAACTAGGGTATGAGCAGTTCTTC.

This clonotype was recorded a few times. The J gene is TRBJ2-5, the V gene TRBV20-1; no firm D call. Germline CDR1 DFQATT, CDR2 SNEGSKA (reference sequence). V lost 0 bases to trimming and J lost 4 bases, with 3 bases between them. CDR3 length: 11 residues. CDR3 loop: CSARESETQYF. DNA of the CDR3: TGCAGTGCTAGAGAATCAGAGACCCAGTACTTC.

This clonotype appeared many times. The CDR3 sequence: CSARQGITNEKLFF. Here the CDR3 DNA reads TGCAGTGCACGACAGGGGATCACTAATGAAAAACTGTTTTTT. The rearrangement links TRBV20-1 to TRBJ1-4, with TRBD1 identical over 8 bases. This CDR3 region has 14 residues. Per the germline V gene, CDR1 is DFQATT and CDR2 is SNEGSKA (reference sequence). V lost 6 bases to trimming and J lost 2 bases; unmatched junction nucleotides: 5.

This clonotype was seen at least ten times. The genes are TRBV3-1 and TRBJ2-7; TRBD1 agrees at 7 bases. Trimming at V came to 3 bases and at J to 9 bases, leaving 8 bases not matched to a gene. CDR3 size: 13 residues. The germline gives CDR1 LGHDT, CDR2 YNNKEL (reference sequence). The CDR3 is CASSHSQDRRQYF. In DNA form, the CDR3 reads TGTGCCAGCAGCCACTCACAGGACAGGAGGCAGTACTTC.

The rearrangement links TRBV7-9 to TRBJ2-3; D ambiguous. Germline CDR1 and CDR2: SEHNR and FQNEAQ (reference sequence). V was cut by 5 bases and J by 5 bases, with 17 bases left in between. The length of the CDR3 is 15 residues. The CDR3 DNA is TGTGCCAGCAGCCCCCGAAGTTCCCGAGGAGATACGCAGTATTTT. Its translation is CASSPRSSRGDTQYF. Drawing the rest from reference TRBV7-9 and TRBJ2-3, the complete variable domain is DTGVSQNPRHKITKRGQNVTFRCDPISEHNRLYWYRQTLGQGPEFLTYFQNEAQLEKSRLLSDRFSAERPKGSFSTLEIQRTEQGDSAMYLCASSPRSSRGDTQYFGPGTRLTVL.

In this sample, this clonotype turned up many times. The chain joins TRBV20-1 to TRBJ2-3; D uncertain. The CDR3 has 15 residues. The germline V and J ends were trimmed by 0 bases and 2 bases, with 12 bases remaining between them. CDR1 DFQATT and CDR2 SNEGSKA come from the germline V gene (reference sequence). The CDR3 here is CSARDSGSPTDTQYF. For the CDR3, the DNA is TGCAGTGCTAGAGATTCGGGCAGCCCCACAGATACGCAGTATTTT.

This clonotype was observed many times. The gene calls are TRBV7-2 and TRBJ2-5, with D unclear. The V gene's germline CDR1 is SGHTA and CDR2 FQGNSA. The CDR3 is 14 amino acids. V lost 4 bases and J lost 5, with 14 bases in between. This CDR3 reads CASSYLSPLETQYF. The DNA for the CDR3 is TGTGCCAGCAGCTATTTGAGCCCCTTGGAGACCCAGTACTTC.

The chain combines TRBV4-2 with TRBJ2-5, with TRBD2 identical over 11 bases. The junction had 15 bases not matched to a gene; V was cut back by 4 bases and J by 5 bases. CDR1 is LGHNA, CDR2 YNFKEQ, per germline. The CDR3 has 18 residues. CDR3 sequence: CASSPGVLAGGPLETQYF. The CDR3 DNA sequence: TGTGCCAGCAGCCCCGGGGTCTTAGCGGGAGGGCCTTTGGAGACCCAGTACTTC.

Many counts were recorded for this clonotype. The CDR3 region has the DNA TGTGCCAGCAGCTCGCCGGGACTTCCGAAGTCTGGGGCCAACGTCCTGACTTTC. Protein product: CASSSPGLPKSGANVLTF. The J gene is TRBJ2-6, the V gene TRBV7-3, with a possible D match to TRBD2 (6 bases). V lost 4 bases and J lost 1, with 17 bases in between. This CDR3 contains 18 residues. Germline CDR1 SGHTA, CDR2 FQGTGA.

Concerning this clonotype itself: This may be a read error, as it is one base from a much larger clone. The V and J genes are TRBV29-1 and TRBJ1-2; TRBD1 might be the D (5 bases). The CDR3 is made up of 15 amino acids. CDR1 is SQVTM, CDR2 ANQGSEA, per germline. Trimming removed 6 bases at V and 4 bases at J, with 21 bases between. CDR3 sequence: CSVVGTANYTYGYTF. The CDR3 coding sequence is TGCAGCGTCGTCGGGACGGCGAATTACACCTATGGCTACACCTTC.

This clonotype was recorded at least ten times. The chain carries TRBV20-1 and TRBJ2-2, with D perhaps matching TRBD2 (6 bases). The length of the CDR3 is 16 residues. V lost 2 bases to trimming and J lost 5 bases, with 18 bases between them. Germline V gene sequence: CDR1 DFQATT, CDR2 SNEGSKA (reference sequence). CDR3 residues: CSARPSGLAQTGELFF. DNA for the CDR3: TGCAGTGCTAGACCCTCTGGGCTAGCGCAAACCGGGGAGCTGTTTTTT.

This clonotype was seen many times. CDR3 residues: CASSQDGYTGELFF. Here the CDR3 DNA reads TGCGCCAGCAGCCAAGATGGGTACACCGGGGAGCTGTTTTTT. The chain links TRBV4-3 to TRBJ2-2; D remains unclear. V was shortened by 0 bases and J by 3 bases, with 5 bases between the two germline ends. The CDR3 is 14 residues long. Germline lookup yields CDR1 LGHNA and CDR2 YSLEER.

This clonotype came up many times. This chain joins TRBV5-1 and TRBJ2-7; TRBD2 aligns across 11 bases. Germline CDR1 is SGHRS and CDR2 is YFSETQ. J was trimmed by 5 bases and V by 0 bases; bases with no gene match: 10. The CDR3 sequence is 17 residues long. CDR3 bases: TGCGCCAGCAGCTTGGGGGCTACTAGCGGGAGTACCAACGAGCAGTACTTC. This encodes CASSLGATSGSTNEQYF.

This sequence joins TRBV5-6 and TRBJ2-7; the D gene is possibly TRBD2 (6 bases). V lost 5 bases, J lost 4 bases, and 16 bases lay in between. The CDR3 is 14 amino acids. CDR1 and CDR2 (germline): SGHDT, YYEEEE. DNA for the CDR3: TGTGCCAGCAGGTTTACGGGAGAAGGATACGAGCAGTACTTC. It codes for CASRFTGEGYEQYF.

The chain links TRBV7-2 to TRBJ2-7; tentative D call: TRBD1 (7 bases). Germline V CDR1 and CDR2: SGHTA, FQGNSA. This CDR3 contains 14 residues. The V end was cut by 7 bases, the J end by 3 bases, with 16 bases between. In DNA, the CDR3 is TGTGCCAGCAAAGGGGGCGGGAAAAACTACGAGCAGTACTTC. As protein: CASKGGGKNYEQYF.

This clonotype was seen repeatedly, ten times or more. The chain uses TRBV9 and TRBJ1-5; TRBD1 might be the D (6 bases). CDR1 SGDLS and CDR2 YYNGEE come from the germline V gene. Trimming stripped 0 bases from V and 4 bases from J, with 8 bases between. The CDR3 is 14 amino acids. The CDR3 protein is CASSVGDTNQPQHF. The DNA for the CDR3 is TGTGCCAGCAGCGTAGGGGACACTAATCAGCCCCAGCATTTT.

V is TRBV15 and J is TRBJ1-2, with D possibly matching TRBD1 (5 bases). The CDR3 has 16 residues. Looked up from germline, CDR1 is LNHNV and CDR2 is YYDKDF (reference sequence). Trimming pared 0 bases from V and 5 bases from J, leaving 16 bases between. The CDR3: CATSRDQGARGYGYTF. In DNA, the CDR3 is TGTGCCACCAGCAGAGATCAGGGCGCCCGCGGGTATGGCTACACCTTC.

This clonotype showed up many times. In DNA, the CDR3 is TGTGCCAGCAGCCGGGACAGGGCTCATGAGCAGTTCTTC. Residues: CASSRDRAHEQFF. The gene calls are TRBV7-2 and TRBJ2-1; 9 bases are shared with TRBD1. Germline lookup yields CDR1 SGHTA and CDR2 FQGNSA. The trim removed 5 bases at V and 8 bases at J, leaving 4 bases unmatched. This CDR3 has 13 amino acids.

J is TRBJ1-1 and V is TRBV2, with no clear D. Germline V lookup: CDR1 SNHLY, CDR2 FYNNEI. The V gene lost 2 bases and the J gene lost 2 bases, with 9 bases spanning the gap. CDR3 length: 14 residues. The CDR3 spells CASSESWINTEAFF. DNA of the CDR3: TGTGCCAGCAGTGAATCTTGGATAAACACTGAAGCTTTCTTT.

In this sample, this clonotype turned up many times. The J gene is TRBJ2-1, the V gene TRBV6-6; TRBD2 is a possible D gene (5 bases). This CDR3 spans 11 amino acids. The germline CDR1 and CDR2 sequences are MNHNY and SVGAGI (reference sequence). The ends were cut back, 7 bases at V and 8 bases at J, with 9 bases in the middle. CDR3 DNA sequence: TGTGCCAGCACCCCCGGGGATGAGCAGTTCTTC. Protein product: CASTPGDEQFF.

This clonotype was observed once. V usage is TRBV27 and J usage is TRBJ1-2, with a tentative D call TRBD1 (5 bases). This CDR3 comprises 14 residues. Trimming cost V 3 bases and J 4 bases, with 12 bases left between them. Looked up from germline, CDR1 is MNHEY and CDR2 is SMNVEV (reference sequence). Here the CDR3 DNA reads TGTGCCAGCAGTTTCTCGTCAGGGCGCTATGGCTACACCTTC. Protein: CASSFSSGRYGYTF.

This clonotype was found many times. The chain links TRBV5-1 to TRBJ2-3, with D hard to call. Germline values: CDR1 SGHRS, CDR2 YFSETQ. Trimming shortened V by 0 bases and J by 0 bases, and 5 bases separated the two germline ends. The CDR3 loop spans 14 amino acids. Written as DNA, the CDR3 is TGCGCCAGCAGCTTGGGAAGAAGCACAGATACGCAGTATTTT. Its translation: CASSLGRSTDTQYF.

The J gene is TRBJ2-3, the V gene TRBV20-1, with TRBD2 matching over 10 bases. CDR1 and CDR2 (germline): DFQATT, SNEGSKA (reference sequence). V gave up 2 bases and J gave up 4 bases; unmatched junction bases: 6. The CDR3 has 15 residues. CDR3 DNA sequence: TGCAGTGCTAGACTCCCAGCGGGAGGGTCAGATACGCAGTATTTT. This sequence encodes CSARLPAGGSDTQYF.

This clonotype was found many times. This chain links TRBV5-1 with TRBJ2-7, with 13 nucleotides matching TRBD2. This CDR3 comprises 15 residues. CDR1 and CDR2 (germline): SGHRS, YFSETQ. V lost 1 base to trimming and J lost 5 bases; unmatched junction nucleotides: 3. The CDR3 reads CASSLRLAGGNEQYF. In DNA, the CDR3 is TGCGCCAGCAGCTTGAGACTAGCGGGAGGTAACGAGCAGTACTTC.

Of note for this clonotype: This could be a read error, since a much larger clone is one nucleotide away. The chain combines TRBV10-3 with TRBJ2-5; a possible D gene is TRBD1 (5 bases). The CDR3 is 14 residues long. Germline-derived CDR1 and CDR2 are ENHRY and SYGVKD. In DNA, the CDR3 is TGTGCCATCAGGAAAGACAGTGATCAAGGGACCCAGTACTTC. Amino acids: CAIRKDSDQGTQYF.

This clonotype was counted at least ten times. The chain carries TRBV20-1 and TRBJ1-5; TRBD1 agrees at 9 bases. Germline CDR1 reads DFQATT; CDR2 reads SNEGSKA (reference sequence). V shed 6 bases and J 2 bases; nucleotides not matched to a gene: 5. The CDR3 is made up of 14 amino acids. CDR3: CSARRQGGNQPQHF. The CDR3 coding sequence is TGCAGTGCCAGAAGACAGGGGGGCAATCAGCCCCAGCATTTT.

This clonotype appeared many times. V gene TRBV10-3 combines with J gene TRBJ2-2; 7 bases align to TRBD1. Germline V gives CDR1 ENHRY, CDR2 SYGVKD. V lost 3 bases, J lost 4 bases, and 8 bases stayed unmatched. This CDR3 region has 16 residues. In nucleotides, the CDR3 is TGTGCCATCAGTGACGTCGGGACAGTCCGCACCGGGGAGCTGTTTTTT. It encodes CAISDVGTVRTGELFF.